The clone carrying this TCR beta chain has only a few counts. The antigen remains undetermined. The data are from a study of response to subunit inactivated influenza vaccine. Study results and caveats: Each seasonal influenza vaccination recruits few new T cells, the authors suggested.

Each CDR3 protein is one row after TCRdb ran MiXCR on the RT-PCR reads. The sample gives roughly 160,000 distinct CDR3 sequences, 11% of which show up once; around 12% is in the top ten. The sequencing here drew on non-naive T cells sorted from PBMCs, taken roughly 48 days after vaccination. This clonotype was sampled from a man aged 50 or older who received an inactivated influenza vaccine.

The CDR3 bases are TGTGCCAGCAGTTACTCTCGGCTGGGCGAGCAGTACTTC. Translated, it gives CASSYSRLGEQYF. The chain links TRBV6-5 to TRBJ2-7; D is uncertain. Trimming cost V 0 bases and J 6 bases, with 9 bases left between them. Germline CDR1 is MNHEY and CDR2 is SVGAGI. This CDR3 contains 13 residues.